Sequencing of this T cell receptor (beta chain) was carried out in a study of OX40 agonist ivuxolimab in advanced cancers. Study results and caveats: Both blood CD4+ and CD8+ T cells showed clonal growth by week 6 at 0.1 to 3.0 mg/kg.

With respect to this clone: Its antigen is unidentified.

Sequencing used immunoSEQ multiplex PCR; TCRdb keeps in-frame clones, though not all of them. The sample consists of about 95,000 clones, about 85% of them appearing once. Unmatched junction bases numbered 7, after V lost 0 bases and J lost 4 bases. This CDR3 spans 16 amino acids. The germline V gene has CDR1 MGHRA and CDR2 YSYEKL. This receptor was obtained from an adult with an advanced solid tumor such as melanoma, head and neck, liver or kidney cancer. Here the sequenced sample was CD4+ or CD8+ T cells sorted from blood, taken in a trial of the OX40 agonist ivuxolimab. V gene TRBV4-1 combines with J gene TRBJ2-7; 9 positions agree with TRBD2. CDR3 sequence (DNA): TGCGCCAGCAGCCAAGACCTCCTAGCGGGAAGGTACGAGCAGTACTTC. It encodes CASSQDLLAGRYEQYF.